A single sample gave rise to the 10 T cell receptor beta chains below, sequenced in a study of cytomegalovirus exposure and HLA in healthy donors. The PCR contained 60 Vbeta and 13 Jbeta primers. The repertoire was sequenced with immunoSEQ multiplex PCR; TCRdb's copy has only in-frame clones and lacks some. The sample lists roughly 100,000 clones; 78% were seen once. Sequencing input: PBMCs. Receptor source: a male donor in good health and CMV-seronegative.

V is TRBV7-3 and J is TRBJ2-2, with 7 bases identical to TRBD2. Germline V CDR1 and CDR2: SGHTA, FQGTGA. Trimming at V came to 4 bases and at J to 6 bases, leaving 5 bases not matched to a gene. CDR3 size: 14 residues. In DNA form, the CDR3 reads TGTGCCAGCAGCTCCACCGCGGGGGCCGGGGAGCTGTTTTTT. Its protein product is CASSSTAGAGELFF.

V is TRBV4-3 and J is TRBJ2-5; 7 positions match TRBD1. The J call could be wrong; TRBJ2-7 is a better fit for the DNA end. CDR3 size: 14 residues. The germline CDR1 and CDR2 sequences are LGHNA and YSLEER. CDR3 nucleotide sequence: TGCGCCAGCAGCCGTAGAACAGGGGCCTACGAGCAGTACTTC. Amino acids: CASSRRTGAYEQYF.

V gene TRBV6-1 combines with J gene TRBJ2-1, with 7 bases lining up with TRBD1. This CDR3 contains 15 residues. Trimming at V came to 6 bases and at J to 7 bases, leaving 12 bases not matched to a gene. The germline gives CDR1 MNHNS, CDR2 SASEGT. CDR3 loop: CASRKGAGGFNEQFF. CDR3 DNA sequence: TGTGCCAGCAGGAAGGGGGCAGGGGGTTTTAATGAGCAGTTCTTC.

This chain joins TRBV6-4 and TRBJ1-2, with no clear D. This CDR3 has 14 residues. Between the trimmed V and J ends, which lost 4 bases and 7 bases, there was a span of 16 bases. The germline V gene encodes CDR1 MRHNA and CDR2 SNTAGT. The CDR3 DNA reads TGTGCCAGCAGTGCCGGAGGGTTGACCGGTGGCTACACCTTC. It yields the protein CASSAGGLTGGYTF.

V usage is TRBV7-9 and J usage is TRBJ1-4; TRBD1 aligns across 9 bases. Per the germline V gene, CDR1 is SEHNR and CDR2 is FQNEAQ (reference sequence). V gave up 2 bases and J gave up 6 bases; unmatched junction bases: 13. This CDR3 spans 18 amino acids. The CDR3 sequence: CASSLMRAWDREDEKLFF. The CDR3 DNA reads as TGTGCCAGCAGCTTAATGCGGGCCTGGGACAGGGAGGATGAAAAACTGTTTTTT.

This rearrangement joins TRBV19 to TRBJ2-1; TRBD2 agrees at 14 bases. The J segment lost 10 bases and the V segment lost 3 bases, leaving 5 bases of the junction unmatched. Germline V lookup: CDR1 LNHDA, CDR2 SQIVND (reference sequence). The CDR3 has 15 residues. Written as DNA, the CDR3 is TGTGCCAGTAGTATGGGACTAGCGGGAGTGGAGGAGCAGTTCTTC. Its protein product is CASSMGLAGVEEQFF.

The chain is built from TRBV6-1 and TRBJ2-1; D is possibly TRBD2 (5 bases). Trimming left V 6 bases short and J 6 bases short, with 18 bases between. CDR1 is MNHNS and CDR2 is SASEGT in the germline V gene. The CDR3 runs to 15 residues. CDR3 coding DNA: TGTGCCAGCAGCGAGGGTTCAGGAGATTTCAATGAGCAGTTCTTC. Its translation is CASSEGSGDFNEQFF.

The V and J genes are TRBV27 and TRBJ2-7; TRBD2 matches 13 bases. V gave up 5 bases and J gave up 3 bases; unmatched junction bases: 13. CDR1 is MNHEY, CDR2 SMNVEV, per germline (reference sequence). The CDR3 is made up of 18 amino acids. CDR3 sequence reads: CASSRTSGSSSPNYEQYF. CDR3 nucleotide sequence: TGTGCCAGCAGTAGGACTAGCGGGAGTTCTTCCCCCAACTACGAGCAGTACTTC.

This chain connects TRBV7-9 to TRBJ2-5, with TRBD2 as a possible D gene (7 bases). V dropped 5 bases and J dropped 5 bases, with 15 bases sitting between them. The CDR3 runs to 14 residues. From germline, CDR1 is SEHNR and CDR2 FQNEAQ (reference sequence). In DNA, the CDR3 is TGTGCCAGCAGCCCCGAGGGGGGGTACGAGACCCAGTACTTC. Protein sequence: CASSPEGGYETQYF.

The V call is TRBV5-4, the J call TRBJ1-1, with a possible D match to TRBD1 (6 bases). Trimming removed 3 bases from V and 6 bases from J, with 18 bases in between. Germline V lookup: CDR1 SGHNT, CDR2 YYREEE (reference sequence). The length of the CDR3 is 15 residues. This CDR3 is CASSWDAQGGAEAFF. The CDR3 coding sequence is TGTGCCAGCAGCTGGGATGCACAGGGTGGGGCTGAAGCTTTCTTT. Together with reference TRBV5-4 and TRBJ1-1, the CDR3 gives the full variable domain: ETGVTQSPTHLIKTRGQQVTLRCSSQSGHNTVSWYQQALGQGPQFIFQYYREEENGRGNFPPRFSGLQFPNYSSELNVNALELDDSALYLCASSWDAQGGAEAFFGQGTRLTVV.